The entry below describes one T cell receptor (beta chain). Its binding antigen is unknown. Nothing much larger sits one base from this clone, and base qualities are not available. Via the germline V gene, CDR1 is SGHRS and CDR2 YFSETQ. Reading from cysteine to phenylalanine, the CDR3 counts 16 amino acids. Solely the CDR3 DNA is kept, with 48 bases framed from the first base. V loses 1 base of germline sequence and J loses 1 base, and the interval between the two ends is 14 bases. The library was obtained by 5' RACE. This sample was sequenced with a NextSeq 500. Unique molecular identifiers were attached to individual cDNA molecules in the TCR library protocol so that sequencing error and PCR bias could be corrected. TCR alpha and beta chains were both sequenced, and the abundances of alpha and beta sequences in each sample were closely correlated with each other. In the original analysis: V gene, J gene and CDR3 annotation of TCR sequences was performed with Decombinator V4. TCRs were defined as expanded if a significant change between any two time points was detected under a Poisson model with p below 0.0001. TCR abundances were normalised to the total number of TCRs sequenced in each sample and reported as counts per million. TRAV1-2 paired with TRAJ12, TRAJ20 or TRAJ33 defined MAIT TCRs, while TRAV10 paired with TRAJ18 defined iNKT TCRs. VDJdb, accessed 1 November 2021, was searched for CMV, EBV and SARS-CoV-2 annotated TCRs, with TCRs annotated for multiple antigens excluded. The public sequencing data were trimmed at Q25 with fastp and processed into clonotypes with MiXCR by TCRdb, which kept only in-frame beta chains. Rows are combined by CDR3 protein, so each entry shows the most common genes and DNA. TCRdb's processing, not the authors', yielded these V and J calls. This sample gives some 71,000 distinct CDR3 sequences in total; approximately 12% of them show up just once. Clones ranked in the top ten supply 5% to 7.5% of the sample.

The data belong to a study of early T cells in non-severe SARS-CoV-2 infection listed by TCRdb under 2021. General notes on the study: Because TCR sequencing relied on bulk RNA taken from unsorted whole blood, pairing of alpha and beta chains was not possible.

A case-control design nested within a healthcare worker cohort in London, UK, was used, with weekly nasopharyngeal swab PCR tests and blood sampling performed. Between 23 and 31 March 2020, the week of the UK lockdown, healthcare workers were enrolled and then followed up weekly for as long as 16 weeks. Broad study findings and their caveats: VDJdb matching was skewed toward anti-spike CD8 responses, so virus-specific expansions were likely underestimated and private and CD4 specificities were missed.

The rearranged chain carries TRBV5-1 and TRBJ2-5; the D gene is perhaps TRBD1 or TRBD2, each of them matching over 5 bases. The specimen sequenced was whole blood. The receptor was derived from an adult who was a healthcare worker with PCR-confirmed SARS-CoV-2 infection or an uninfected control (not recorded which). The CDR3 has the sequence CASSLRLSGGQETQYF. The DNA reads as follows: TGCGCCAGCAGCTTGCGGTTGTCTGGGGGCCAAGAGACCCAGTACTTC.